The entry that follows covers one T cell receptor (beta chain) sequence. These data come from a study of blood T cell repertoires in COVID-19. Study overall: Nucleic acid was either cDNA or gDNA, and it came from T cells, B-cell-depleted T cells, or PBMCs.

Germline V CDR1 and CDR2: SGHTS, YDEGEE. The V and J ends lost 4 bases and 2 bases respectively, with 19 bases between them. This CDR3 is 17 amino acids long. In the study's own analysis: Reference gene primers were amplified, and this amplification served to estimate nucleated cell counts. Produced via immunoSEQ multiplex PCR; TCRdb's table is partial and in-frame only. V and J calls and clone size are given by that table; D and trimming were obtained from the DNA. The sample consists of over 250,000 clones, 80% to 90% of them appearing once. The J gene is TRBJ1-5, the V gene TRBV5-8; D is uncertain. Sequencing was carried out using peripheral blood. The clonotype was recovered from a woman in her seventies with acute or convalescent COVID-19. CDR3: CASSHTGGGLGNQPQHF. CDR3 nucleotide sequence: TGTGCCAGCAGCCATACGGGTGGAGGGCTGGGCAATCAGCCCCAGCATTTT.